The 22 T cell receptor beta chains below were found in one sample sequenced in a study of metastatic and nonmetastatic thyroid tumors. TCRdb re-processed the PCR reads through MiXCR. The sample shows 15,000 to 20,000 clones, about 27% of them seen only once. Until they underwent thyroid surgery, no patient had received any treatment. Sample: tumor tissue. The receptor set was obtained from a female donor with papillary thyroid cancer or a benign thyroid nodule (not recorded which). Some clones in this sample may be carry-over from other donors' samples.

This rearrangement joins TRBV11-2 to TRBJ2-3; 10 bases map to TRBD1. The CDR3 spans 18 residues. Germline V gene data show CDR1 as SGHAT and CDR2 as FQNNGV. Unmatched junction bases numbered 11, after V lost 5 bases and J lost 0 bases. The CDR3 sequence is CASSAYPTGGLSTDTQYF. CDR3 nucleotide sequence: TGTGCCAGCAGCGCCTACCCGACAGGGGGCCTAAGCACAGATACGCAGTATTTT.

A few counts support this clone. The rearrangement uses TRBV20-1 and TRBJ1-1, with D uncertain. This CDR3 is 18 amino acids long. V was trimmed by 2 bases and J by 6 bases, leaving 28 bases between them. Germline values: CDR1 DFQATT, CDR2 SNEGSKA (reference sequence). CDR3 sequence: CSARLIIPGEGALSEAFF. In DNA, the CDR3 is TGCAGTGCTAGACTGATTATCCCCGGGGAAGGAGCATTATCTGAAGCTTTCTTT.

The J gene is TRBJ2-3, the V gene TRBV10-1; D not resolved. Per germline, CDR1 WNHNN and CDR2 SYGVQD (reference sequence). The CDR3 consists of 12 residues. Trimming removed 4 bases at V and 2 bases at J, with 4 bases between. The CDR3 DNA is TGCGCCAGCAGTGGGACCACAGATACGCAGTATTTT. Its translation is CASSGTTDTQYF.

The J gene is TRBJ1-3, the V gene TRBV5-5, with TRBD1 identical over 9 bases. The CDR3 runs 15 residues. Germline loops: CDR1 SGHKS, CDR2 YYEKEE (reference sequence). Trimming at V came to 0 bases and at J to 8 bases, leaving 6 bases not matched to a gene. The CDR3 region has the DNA TGTGCCAGCAGCTTGGCCGGGACAGGGATGTACACCATATATTTT. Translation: CASSLAGTGMYTIYF.

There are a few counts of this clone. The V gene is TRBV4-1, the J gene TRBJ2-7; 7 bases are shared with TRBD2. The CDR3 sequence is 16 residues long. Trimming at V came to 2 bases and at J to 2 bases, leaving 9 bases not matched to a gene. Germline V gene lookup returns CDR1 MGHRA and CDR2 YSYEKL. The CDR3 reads CASSQSNRAGAYEQYF. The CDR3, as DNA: TGCGCCAGCAGCCAAAGTAACCGGGCGGGGGCCTACGAGCAGTACTTC.

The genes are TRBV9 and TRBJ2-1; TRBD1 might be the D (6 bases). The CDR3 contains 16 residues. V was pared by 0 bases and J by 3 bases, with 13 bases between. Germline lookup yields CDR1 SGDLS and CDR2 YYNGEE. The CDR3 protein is CASSVDAGVDYNEQFF. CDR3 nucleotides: TGTGCCAGCAGCGTAGATGCAGGGGTAGACTACAATGAGCAGTTCTTC.

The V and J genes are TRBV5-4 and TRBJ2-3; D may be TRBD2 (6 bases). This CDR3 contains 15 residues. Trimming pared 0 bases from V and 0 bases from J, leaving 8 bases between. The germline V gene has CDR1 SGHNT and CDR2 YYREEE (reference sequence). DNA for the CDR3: TGTGCCAGCAGCTTGGCCGCGGGGAGCACAGATACGCAGTATTTT. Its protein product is CASSLAAGSTDTQYF.

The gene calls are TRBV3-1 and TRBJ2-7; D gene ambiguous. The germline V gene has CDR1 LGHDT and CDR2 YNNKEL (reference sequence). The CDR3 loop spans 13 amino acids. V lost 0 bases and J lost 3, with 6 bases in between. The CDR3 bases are TGTGCCAGCAGCCAAGACAAGTTCTACGAGCAGTACTTC. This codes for CASSQDKFYEQYF.

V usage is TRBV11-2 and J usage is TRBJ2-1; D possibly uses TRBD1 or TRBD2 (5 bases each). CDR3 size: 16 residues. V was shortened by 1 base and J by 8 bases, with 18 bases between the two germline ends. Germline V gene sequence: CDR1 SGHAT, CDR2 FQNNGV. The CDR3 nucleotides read TGTGCCAGCAGCTTAGGCGGGTCTATCGGGACCGATGAGCAGTTCTTC. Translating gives CASSLGGSIGTDEQFF.

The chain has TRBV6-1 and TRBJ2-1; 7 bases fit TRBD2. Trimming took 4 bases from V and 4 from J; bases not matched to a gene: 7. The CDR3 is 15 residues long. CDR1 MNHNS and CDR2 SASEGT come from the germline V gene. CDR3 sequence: CASSGLGGGYNEQFF. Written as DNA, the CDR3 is TGTGCCAGCAGTGGCCTTGGCGGGGGTTACAATGAGCAGTTCTTC.

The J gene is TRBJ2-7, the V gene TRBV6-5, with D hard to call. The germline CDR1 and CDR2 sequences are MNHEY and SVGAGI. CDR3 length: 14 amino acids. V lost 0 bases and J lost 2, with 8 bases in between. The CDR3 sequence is CASSYSKIPYEQYF. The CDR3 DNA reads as TGTGCCAGCAGTTACTCGAAGATCCCCTACGAGCAGTACTTC.

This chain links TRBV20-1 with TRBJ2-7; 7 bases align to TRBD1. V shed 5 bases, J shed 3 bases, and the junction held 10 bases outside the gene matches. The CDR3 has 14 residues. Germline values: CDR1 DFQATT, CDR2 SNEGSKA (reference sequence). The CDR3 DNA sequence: TGCAGTGCTGGGAAGACAGGGAAGAACTACGAGCAGTACTTC. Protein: CSAGKTGKNYEQYF.

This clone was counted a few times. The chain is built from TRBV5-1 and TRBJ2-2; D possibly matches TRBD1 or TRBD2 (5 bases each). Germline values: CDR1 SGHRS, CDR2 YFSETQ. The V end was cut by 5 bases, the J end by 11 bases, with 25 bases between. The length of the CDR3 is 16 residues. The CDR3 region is CASRQIPSGACGELFF. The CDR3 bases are TGCGCCAGCAGGCAAATCCCCTCCGGGGCTTGCGGTGAGCTGTTTTTT.

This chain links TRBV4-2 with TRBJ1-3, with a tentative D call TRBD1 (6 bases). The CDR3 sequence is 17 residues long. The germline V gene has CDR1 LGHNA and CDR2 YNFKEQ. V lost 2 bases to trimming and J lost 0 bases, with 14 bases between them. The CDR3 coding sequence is TGTGCCAGCAGCCAATACCAGACAGGTTTCTCTGGAAACACCATATATTTT. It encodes CASSQYQTGFSGNTIYF.

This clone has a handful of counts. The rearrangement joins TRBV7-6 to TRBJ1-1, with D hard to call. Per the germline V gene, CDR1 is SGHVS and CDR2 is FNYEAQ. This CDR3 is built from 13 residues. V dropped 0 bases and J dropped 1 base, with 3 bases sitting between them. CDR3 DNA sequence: TGTGCCAGCAGCTTAGCCTGGAACACTGAAGCTTTCTTT. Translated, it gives CASSLAWNTEAFF.

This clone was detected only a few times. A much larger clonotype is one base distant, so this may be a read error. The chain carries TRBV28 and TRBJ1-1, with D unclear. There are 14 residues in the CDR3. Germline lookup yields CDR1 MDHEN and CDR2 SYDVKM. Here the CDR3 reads CAGSFTLTNTEALF. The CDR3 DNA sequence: TGTGCCGGCAGTTTTACTCTCACGAACACTGAAGCTCTCTTT. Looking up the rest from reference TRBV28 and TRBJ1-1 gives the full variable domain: DVKVTQSSRYLVKRTGEKVFLECVQDMDHENMFWYRQDPGLGLRLIYFSYDVKMKEKGDIPEGYSVSREKKERFSLILESASTNQTSMYLCAGSFTLTNTEALFGQGTRLTVV.

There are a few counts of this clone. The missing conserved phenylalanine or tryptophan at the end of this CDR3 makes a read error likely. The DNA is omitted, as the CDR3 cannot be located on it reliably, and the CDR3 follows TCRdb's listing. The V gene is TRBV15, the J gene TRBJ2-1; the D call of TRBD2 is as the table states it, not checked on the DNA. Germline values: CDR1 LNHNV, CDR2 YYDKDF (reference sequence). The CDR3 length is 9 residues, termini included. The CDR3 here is CATSRALVT.

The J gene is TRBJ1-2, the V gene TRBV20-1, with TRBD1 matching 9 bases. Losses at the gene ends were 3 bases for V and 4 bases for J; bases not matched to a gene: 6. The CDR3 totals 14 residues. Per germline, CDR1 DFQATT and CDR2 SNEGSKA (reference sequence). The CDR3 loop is CSAREGQGIYGYTF. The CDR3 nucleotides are TGCAGTGCTAGGGAGGGACAGGGAATCTATGGCTACACCTTC.

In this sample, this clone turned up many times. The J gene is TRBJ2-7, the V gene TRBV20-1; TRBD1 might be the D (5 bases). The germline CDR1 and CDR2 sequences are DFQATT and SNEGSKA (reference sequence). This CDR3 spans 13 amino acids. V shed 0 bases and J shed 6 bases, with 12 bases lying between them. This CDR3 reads CSARDPRGREQYF. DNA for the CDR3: TGCAGTGCTAGAGATCCTAGGGGCCGCGAGCAGTACTTC.

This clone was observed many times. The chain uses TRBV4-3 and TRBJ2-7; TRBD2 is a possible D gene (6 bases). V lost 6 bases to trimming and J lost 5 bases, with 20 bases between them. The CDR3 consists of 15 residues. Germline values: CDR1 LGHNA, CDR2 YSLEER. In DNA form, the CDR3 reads TGCGCCAGCAGTCCCACTAGCAGGAGTCCCAACGAGCAGTACTTC. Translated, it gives CASSPTSRSPNEQYF.

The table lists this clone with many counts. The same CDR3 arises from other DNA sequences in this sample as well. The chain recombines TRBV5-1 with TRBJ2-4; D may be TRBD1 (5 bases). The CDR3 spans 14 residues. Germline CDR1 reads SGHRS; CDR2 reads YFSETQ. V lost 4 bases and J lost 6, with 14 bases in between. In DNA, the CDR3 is TGCGCCAGCAGCGGGATGACAGACCCAAACATTCAGTACTTC. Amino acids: CASSGMTDPNIQYF.

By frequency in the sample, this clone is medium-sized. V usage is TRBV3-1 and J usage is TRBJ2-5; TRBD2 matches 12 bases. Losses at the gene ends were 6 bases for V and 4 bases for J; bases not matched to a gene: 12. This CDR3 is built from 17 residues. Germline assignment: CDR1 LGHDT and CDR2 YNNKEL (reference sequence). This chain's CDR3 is CASSSYRTSGKGETQYF. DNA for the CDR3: TGTGCCAGCAGTAGTTATCGGACTAGCGGGAAGGGAGAGACCCAGTACTTC.